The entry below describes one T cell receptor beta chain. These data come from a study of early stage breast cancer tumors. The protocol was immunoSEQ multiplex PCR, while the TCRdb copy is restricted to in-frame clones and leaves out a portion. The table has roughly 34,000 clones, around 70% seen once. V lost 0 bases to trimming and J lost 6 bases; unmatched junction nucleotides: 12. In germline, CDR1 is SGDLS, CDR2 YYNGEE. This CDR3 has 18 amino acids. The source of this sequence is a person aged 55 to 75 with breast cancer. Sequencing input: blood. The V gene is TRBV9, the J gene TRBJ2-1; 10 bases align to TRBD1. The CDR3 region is CASSVAFGTGVGANEQFF. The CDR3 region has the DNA TGTGCCAGCAGCGTAGCTTTCGGGACAGGGGTTGGGGCCAATGAGCAGTTCTTC.